The table lists the clone carrying this TCR beta chain with a count of one. Its antigen is not identified. The record originates from a study of cytomegalovirus exposure and HLA in healthy donors. The germline gives CDR1 MNHEY, CDR2 SMNVEV (reference sequence). The CDR3 has 19 residues. V was pared by 7 bases and J by 0 bases, with 15 bases of the junction left unmatched. The PCR ran on 60 Vbeta and 13 Jbeta primers. Generated by immunoSEQ multiplex PCR, the TCRdb table keeps only in-frame clones and is missing some. This sample has tens of thousands of clones; 75% occur once, and the top ten carry 2% to 2.5%. Study-wide points: TCR beta chain V- and J-gene trimming was linked, in a later analysis, to a missense variant in DCLRE1C. Among immune exposure information, only CMV serostatus was available. Presence/absence results assume similar sequencing depth per donor, which may not hold. Three CMV-associated chains were confirmed in vitro to be specific for CMV antigens.

Sequencing was done on a sample of PBMCs. This sequence was found in a man aged 35-49 years in good health and CMV-seronegative. The chain carries TRBV27 and TRBJ1-6; TRBD1 agrees at 7 bases. CDR3 region: CASTKQGRTPSSYNSPLHF. The CDR3 bases are TGTGCCAGCACTAAACAGGGGCGAACTCCCTCCTCCTATAATTCACCCCTCCACTTT.